This T cell receptor beta chain originates from a study of identical twins. The cDNA had a unique molecular identifier and a template-switch universal primer site. TCRdb called the 5' RACE reads again in MiXCR, with one record for every CDR3 protein. The table records 400,000 to 500,000 distinct CDR3 sequences, around a sixth of them present only once. This clonotype has ten or more counts. Its antigen is undetermined. Study findings and constraints: Those out-of-frame alpha sequences shared by twins showed an excess of low generation probability.

Each donor was a healthy Caucasian. The V gene end was trimmed by 5 bases and the J gene end by 4 bases; junction bases not matched to a gene: 8. The CDR3 is 17 amino acids. Germline V CDR1 and CDR2: SGHAT, FQDESV (reference sequence). Sequenced material: naive T cells sorted from blood. This TCR was sampled from a man aged 45-60 years in good health. V usage is TRBV11-1 and J usage is TRBJ2-6; 10 bases are a match to TRBD2. The CDR3 bases are TGTGCCAGCAGCCTCCCGGGACTAGCGTCCGGGGCCAACGTCCTGACTTTC. Its protein product is CASSLPGLASGANVLTF.